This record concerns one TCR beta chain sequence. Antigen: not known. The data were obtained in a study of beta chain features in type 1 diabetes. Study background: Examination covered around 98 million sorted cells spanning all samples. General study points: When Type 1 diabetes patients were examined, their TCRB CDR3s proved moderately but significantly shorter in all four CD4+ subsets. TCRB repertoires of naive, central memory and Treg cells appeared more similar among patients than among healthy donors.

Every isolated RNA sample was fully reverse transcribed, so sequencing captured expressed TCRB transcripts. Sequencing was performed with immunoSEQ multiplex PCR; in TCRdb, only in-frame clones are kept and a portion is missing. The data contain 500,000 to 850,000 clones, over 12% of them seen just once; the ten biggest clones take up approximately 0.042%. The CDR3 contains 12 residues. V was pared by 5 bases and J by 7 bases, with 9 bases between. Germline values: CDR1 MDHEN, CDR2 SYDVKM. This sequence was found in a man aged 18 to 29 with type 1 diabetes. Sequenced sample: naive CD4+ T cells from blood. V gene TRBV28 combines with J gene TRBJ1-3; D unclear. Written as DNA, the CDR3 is TGTGCCAGCAGTACCCCGAGGAACACCATATATTTT. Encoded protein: CASSTPRNTIYF. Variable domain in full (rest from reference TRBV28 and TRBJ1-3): DVKVTQSSRYLVKRTGEKVFLECVQDMDHENMFWYRQDPGLGLRLIYFSYDVKMKEKGDIPEGYSVSREKKERFSLILESASTNQTSMYLCASSTPRNTIYFGEGSWLTVV.